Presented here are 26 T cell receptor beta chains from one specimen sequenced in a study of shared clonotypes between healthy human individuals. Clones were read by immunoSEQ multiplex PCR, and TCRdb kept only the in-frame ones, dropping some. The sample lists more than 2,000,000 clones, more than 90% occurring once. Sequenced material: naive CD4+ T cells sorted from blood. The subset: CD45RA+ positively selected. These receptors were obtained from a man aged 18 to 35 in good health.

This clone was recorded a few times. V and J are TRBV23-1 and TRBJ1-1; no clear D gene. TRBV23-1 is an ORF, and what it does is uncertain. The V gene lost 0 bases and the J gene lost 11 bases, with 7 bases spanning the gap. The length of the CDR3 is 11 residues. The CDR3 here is CASSQSVDAFF. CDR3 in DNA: TGCGCCAGCAGTCAATCTGTTGATGCTTTCTTT.

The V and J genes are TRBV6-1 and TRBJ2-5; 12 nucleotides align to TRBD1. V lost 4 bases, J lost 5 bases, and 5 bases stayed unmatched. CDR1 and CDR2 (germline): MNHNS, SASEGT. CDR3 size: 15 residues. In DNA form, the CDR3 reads TGTGCCAGCAGTGCGGGACAGGGGGCGGTGGAGACCCAGTACTTC. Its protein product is CASSAGQGAVETQYF.

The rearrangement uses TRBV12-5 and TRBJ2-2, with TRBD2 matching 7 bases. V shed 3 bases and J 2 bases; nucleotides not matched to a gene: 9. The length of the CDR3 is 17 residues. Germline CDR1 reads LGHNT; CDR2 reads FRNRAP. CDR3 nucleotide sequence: TGTGCTAGTGGTTTCTCCCCGGCGGGAGTAAACACCGGGGAGCTGTTTTTT. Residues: CASGFSPAGVNTGELFF. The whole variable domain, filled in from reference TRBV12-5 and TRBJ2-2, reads DARVTQTPRHKVTEMGQEVTMRCQPILGHNTVFWYRQTMMQGLELLAYFRNRAPLDDSGMPKDRFSAEMPDATLATLKIQPSEPRDSAVYFCASGFSPAGVNTGELFFGEGSRLTVL.

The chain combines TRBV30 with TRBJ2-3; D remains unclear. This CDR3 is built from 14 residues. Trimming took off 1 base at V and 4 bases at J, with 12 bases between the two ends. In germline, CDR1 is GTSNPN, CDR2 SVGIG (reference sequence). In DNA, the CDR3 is TGTGCCTGGAGTGGGTGGAGCGTCGCAGATACGCAGTATTTT. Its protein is CAWSGWSVADTQYF.

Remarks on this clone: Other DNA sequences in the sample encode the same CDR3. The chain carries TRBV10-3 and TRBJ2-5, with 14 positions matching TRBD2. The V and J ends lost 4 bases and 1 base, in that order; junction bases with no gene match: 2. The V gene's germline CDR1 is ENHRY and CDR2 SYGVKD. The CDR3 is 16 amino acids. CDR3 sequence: CAISGTSGGIQETQYF. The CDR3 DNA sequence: TGTGCCATCAGTGGGACTAGCGGGGGGATCCAAGAGACCCAGTACTTC.

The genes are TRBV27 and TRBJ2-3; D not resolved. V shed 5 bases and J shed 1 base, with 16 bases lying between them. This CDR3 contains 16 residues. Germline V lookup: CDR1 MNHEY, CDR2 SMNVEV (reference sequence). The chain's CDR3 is CASSLRGTPRTDTQYF. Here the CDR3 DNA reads TGTGCCAGCAGTCTCCGAGGCACACCCCGCACAGATACGCAGTATTTT.

The CDR3 spells CASEDKLHTIYF. CDR3 nucleotide sequence: TGTGCCTCCGAAGACAAATTGCACACCATATATTTT. This chain links TRBV10-3 with TRBJ1-3; no clear D gene. This CDR3 region has 12 residues. Trimming left V 11 bases short and J 8 bases short, with 16 bases between. Germline V gene lookup returns CDR1 ENHRY and CDR2 SYGVKD.

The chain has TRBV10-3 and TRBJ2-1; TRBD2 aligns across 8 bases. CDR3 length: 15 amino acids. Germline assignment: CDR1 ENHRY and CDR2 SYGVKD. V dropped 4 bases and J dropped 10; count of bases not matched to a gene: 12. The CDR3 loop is CAISGSGGTSEEQFF. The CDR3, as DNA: TGTGCCATCAGTGGGAGCGGGGGTACCTCGGAGGAGCAGTTCTTC.

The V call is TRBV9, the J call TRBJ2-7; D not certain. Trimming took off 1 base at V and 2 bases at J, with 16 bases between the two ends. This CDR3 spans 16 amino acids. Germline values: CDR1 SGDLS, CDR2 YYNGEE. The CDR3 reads CASSVFSGSIPYEQYF. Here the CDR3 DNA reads TGTGCCAGCAGCGTATTCTCCGGATCAATTCCCTACGAGCAGTACTTC.

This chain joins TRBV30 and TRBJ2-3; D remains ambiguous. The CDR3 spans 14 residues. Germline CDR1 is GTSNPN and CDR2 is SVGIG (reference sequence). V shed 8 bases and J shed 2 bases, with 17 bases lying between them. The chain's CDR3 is CASMAVPLTDTQYF. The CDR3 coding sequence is TGTGCCAGTATGGCAGTACCCCTCACAGATACGCAGTATTTT. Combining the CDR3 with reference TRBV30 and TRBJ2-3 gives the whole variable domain SQTIHQWPATLVQPVGSPLSLECTVEGTSNPNLYWYRQAAGRGLQLLFYSVGIGQISSEVPQNLSASRPQDRQFILSSKKLLLSDSGFYLCASMAVPLTDTQYFGPGTRLTVL.

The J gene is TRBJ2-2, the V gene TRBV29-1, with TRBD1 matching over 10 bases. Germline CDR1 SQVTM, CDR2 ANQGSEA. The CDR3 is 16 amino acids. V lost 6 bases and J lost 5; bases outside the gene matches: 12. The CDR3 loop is CSVPGQGTVRTGELFF. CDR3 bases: TGCAGCGTACCGGGACAGGGGACCGTTCGGACCGGGGAGCTGTTTTTT.

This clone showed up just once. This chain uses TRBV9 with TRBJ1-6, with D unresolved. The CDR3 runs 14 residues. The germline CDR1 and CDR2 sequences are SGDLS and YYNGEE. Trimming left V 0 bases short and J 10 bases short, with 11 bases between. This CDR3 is CASSVDASISPLHF. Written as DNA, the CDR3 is TGTGCCAGCAGCGTAGACGCATCAATATCACCCCTCCACTTT.

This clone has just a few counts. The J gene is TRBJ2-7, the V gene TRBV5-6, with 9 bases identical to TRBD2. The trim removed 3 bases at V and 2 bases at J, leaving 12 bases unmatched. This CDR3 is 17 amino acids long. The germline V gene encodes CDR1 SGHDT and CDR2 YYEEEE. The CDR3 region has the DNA TGTGCCAGCAGCTACGGACTAGCGCTTACCACCCCCTACGAGCAGTACTTC. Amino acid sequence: CASSYGLALTTPYEQYF.

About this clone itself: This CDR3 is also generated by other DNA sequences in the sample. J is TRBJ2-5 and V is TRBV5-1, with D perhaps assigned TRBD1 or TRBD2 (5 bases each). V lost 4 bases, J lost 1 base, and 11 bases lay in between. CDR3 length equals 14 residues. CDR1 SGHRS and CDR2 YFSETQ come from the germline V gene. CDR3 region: CASSPAGAQETQYF. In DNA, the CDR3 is TGCGCCAGCAGCCCGGCCGGGGCCCAAGAGACCCAGTACTTC. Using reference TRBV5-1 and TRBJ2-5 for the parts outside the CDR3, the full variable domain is KAGVTQTPRYLIKTRGQQVTLSCSPISGHRSVSWYQQTPGQGLQFLFEYFSETQRNKGNFPGRFSGRQFSNSRSEMNVSTLELGDSALYLCASSPAGAQETQYFGPGTRLLVL.

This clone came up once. CDR3 bases: TGTGCCAGCCGGGGGCAGGGGGAGGGAGAGCAGTTCTTC. Protein product: CASRGQGEGEQFF. The chain carries TRBV11-3 and TRBJ2-1, with D perhaps matching TRBD1 or TRBD2 (7 bases each). Between the trimmed V and J ends, which lost 8 bases and 10 bases, there was a span of 18 bases. The length of the CDR3 is 13 residues. Germline CDR1 is SGHNT and CDR2 is YENEEA.

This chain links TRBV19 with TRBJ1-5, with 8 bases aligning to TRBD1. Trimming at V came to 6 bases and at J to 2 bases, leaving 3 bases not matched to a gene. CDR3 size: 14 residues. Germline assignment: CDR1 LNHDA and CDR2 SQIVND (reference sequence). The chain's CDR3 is CASRPGQGNQPQHF. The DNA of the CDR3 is TGTGCCAGTAGGCCGGGACAGGGCAATCAGCCCCAGCATTTT.

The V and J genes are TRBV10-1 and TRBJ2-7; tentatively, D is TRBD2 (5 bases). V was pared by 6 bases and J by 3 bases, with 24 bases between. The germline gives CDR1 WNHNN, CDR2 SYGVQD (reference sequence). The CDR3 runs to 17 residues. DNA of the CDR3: TGCGCCAGCAGAGACTACATTTCGGCCCCTCAATTCTACGAGCAGTACTTC. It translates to CASRDYISAPQFYEQYF.

Here the CDR3 DNA reads TGTGCCAGCAGTGAAAAAGTCAGCGGACAGGGGGGTGGAAACACCATATATTTT. Its protein is CASSEKVSGQGGGNTIYF. J is TRBJ1-3 and V is TRBV6-1; TRBD1 matches 10 bases. Trimming cost V 2 bases and J 3 bases; bases outside gene matches: 10. Germline V gives CDR1 MNHNS, CDR2 SASEGT. The CDR3 is 18 residues long.

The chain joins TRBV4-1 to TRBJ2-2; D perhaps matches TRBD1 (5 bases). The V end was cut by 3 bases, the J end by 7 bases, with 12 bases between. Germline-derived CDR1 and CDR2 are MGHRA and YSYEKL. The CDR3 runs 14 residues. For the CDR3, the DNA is TGCGCCAGCAGCCACAAACCAGGGATCGGGGAGCTGTTTTTT. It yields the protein CASSHKPGIGELFF.

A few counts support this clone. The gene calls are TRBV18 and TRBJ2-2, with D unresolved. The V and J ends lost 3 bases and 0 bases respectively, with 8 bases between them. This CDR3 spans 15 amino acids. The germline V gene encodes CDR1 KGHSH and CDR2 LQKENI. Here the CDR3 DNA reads TGTGCCAGCTCACCCGTAGGGACGAACACCGGGGAGCTGTTTTTT. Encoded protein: CASSPVGTNTGELFF. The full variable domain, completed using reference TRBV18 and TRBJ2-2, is NAGVMQNPRHLVRRRGQEARLRCSPMKGHSHVYWYRQLPEEGLKFMVYLQKENIIDESGMPKERFSAEFPKEGPSILRIQQVVRGDSAAYFCASSPVGTNTGELFFGEGSRLTVL.

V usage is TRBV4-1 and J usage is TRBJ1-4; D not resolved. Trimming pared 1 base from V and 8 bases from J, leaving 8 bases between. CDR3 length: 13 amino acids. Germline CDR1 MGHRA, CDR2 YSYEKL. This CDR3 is CASSQGTTEKLFF. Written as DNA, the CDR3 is TGCGCCAGCAGCCAAGGGACGACGGAAAAACTGTTTTTT.

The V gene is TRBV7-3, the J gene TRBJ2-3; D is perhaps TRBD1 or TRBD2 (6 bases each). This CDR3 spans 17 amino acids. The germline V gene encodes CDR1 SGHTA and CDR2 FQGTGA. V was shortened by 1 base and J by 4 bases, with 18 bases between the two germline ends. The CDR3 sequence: CASSLRGPGAGADTQYF. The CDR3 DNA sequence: TGTGCCAGCAGCTTAAGAGGACCGGGGGCCGGCGCAGATACGCAGTATTTT.

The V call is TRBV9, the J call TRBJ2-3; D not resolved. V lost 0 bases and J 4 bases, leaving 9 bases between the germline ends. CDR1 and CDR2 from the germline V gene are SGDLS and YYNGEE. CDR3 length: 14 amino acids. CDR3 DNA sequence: TGTGCCAGCAGCGTAGTGGACCTCCCAGATACGCAGTATTTT. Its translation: CASSVVDLPDTQYF.

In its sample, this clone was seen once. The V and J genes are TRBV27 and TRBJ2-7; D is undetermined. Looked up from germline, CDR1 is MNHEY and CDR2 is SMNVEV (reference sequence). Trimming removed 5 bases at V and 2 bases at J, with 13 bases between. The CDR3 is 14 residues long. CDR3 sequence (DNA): TGTGCCAGCAGTCCCACTTTAGGTCCCTACGAGCAGTACTTC. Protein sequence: CASSPTLGPYEQYF.

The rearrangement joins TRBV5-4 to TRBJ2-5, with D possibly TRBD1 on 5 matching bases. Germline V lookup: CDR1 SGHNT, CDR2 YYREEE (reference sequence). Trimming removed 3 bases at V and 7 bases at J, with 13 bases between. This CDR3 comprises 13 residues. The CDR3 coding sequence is TGTGCCAGCAGCTCGGATCCTCAGGGGACCCAGTACTTC. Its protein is CASSSDPQGTQYF.

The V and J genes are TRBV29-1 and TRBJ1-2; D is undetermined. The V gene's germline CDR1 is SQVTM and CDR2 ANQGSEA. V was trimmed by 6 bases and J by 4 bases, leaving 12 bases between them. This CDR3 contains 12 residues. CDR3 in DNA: TGCAGCGTCGGACCGGCCGGCTATGGCTACACCTTC. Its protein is CSVGPAGYGYTF.